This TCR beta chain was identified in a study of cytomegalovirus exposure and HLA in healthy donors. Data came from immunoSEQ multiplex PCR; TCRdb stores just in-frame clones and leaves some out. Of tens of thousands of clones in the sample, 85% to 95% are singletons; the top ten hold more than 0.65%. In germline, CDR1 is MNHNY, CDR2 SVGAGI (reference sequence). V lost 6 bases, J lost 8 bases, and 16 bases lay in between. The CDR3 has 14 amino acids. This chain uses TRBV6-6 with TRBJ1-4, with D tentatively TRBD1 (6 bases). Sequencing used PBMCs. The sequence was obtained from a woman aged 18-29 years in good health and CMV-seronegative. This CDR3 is CASSPRGGGEKLFF. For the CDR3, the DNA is TGTGCCAGCAGCCCGAGGGGGGGAGGCGAAAAACTGTTTTTT.